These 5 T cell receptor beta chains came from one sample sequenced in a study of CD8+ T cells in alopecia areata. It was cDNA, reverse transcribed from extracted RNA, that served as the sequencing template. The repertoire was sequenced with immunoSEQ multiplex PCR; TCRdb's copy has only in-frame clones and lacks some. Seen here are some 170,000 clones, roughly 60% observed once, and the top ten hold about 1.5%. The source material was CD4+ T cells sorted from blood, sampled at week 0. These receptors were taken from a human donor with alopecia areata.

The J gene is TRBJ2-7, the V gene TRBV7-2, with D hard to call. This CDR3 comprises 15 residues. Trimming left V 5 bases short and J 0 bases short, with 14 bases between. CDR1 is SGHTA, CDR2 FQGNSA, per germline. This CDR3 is CASSARPRFSYEQYF. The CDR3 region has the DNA TGTGCCAGCAGCGCACGACCGAGATTCTCCTACGAGCAGTACTTC.

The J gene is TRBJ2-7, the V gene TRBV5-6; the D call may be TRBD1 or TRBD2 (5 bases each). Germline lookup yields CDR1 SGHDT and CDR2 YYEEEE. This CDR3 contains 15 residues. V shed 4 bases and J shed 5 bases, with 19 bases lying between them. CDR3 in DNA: TGTGCCAGCAGCCCAACAGGACTCCCCTTCCACGAGCAGTACTTC. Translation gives CASSPTGLPFHEQYF.

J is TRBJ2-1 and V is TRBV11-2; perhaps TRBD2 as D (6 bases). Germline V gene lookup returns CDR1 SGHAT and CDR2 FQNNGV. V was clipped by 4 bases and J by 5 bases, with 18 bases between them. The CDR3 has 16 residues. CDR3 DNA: TGTGCCAGCAGCTATCGACTAGGCGAAGCCCACAATGAGCAGTTCTTC. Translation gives CASSYRLGEAHNEQFF.

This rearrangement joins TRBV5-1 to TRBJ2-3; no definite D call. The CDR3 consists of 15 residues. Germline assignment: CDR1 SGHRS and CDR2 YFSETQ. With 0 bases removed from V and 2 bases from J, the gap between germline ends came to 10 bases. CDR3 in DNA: TGCGCCAGCAGCTTGGACGGAATGTCCACAGATACGCAGTATTTT. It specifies CASSLDGMSTDTQYF.

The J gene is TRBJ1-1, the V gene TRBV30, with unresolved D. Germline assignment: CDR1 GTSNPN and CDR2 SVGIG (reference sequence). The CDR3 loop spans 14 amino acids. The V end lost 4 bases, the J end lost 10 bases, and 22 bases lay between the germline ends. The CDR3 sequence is CAWNYQRGDLGAFF. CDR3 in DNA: TGTGCCTGGAACTATCAACGTGGGGATTTGGGAGCTTTCTTT.